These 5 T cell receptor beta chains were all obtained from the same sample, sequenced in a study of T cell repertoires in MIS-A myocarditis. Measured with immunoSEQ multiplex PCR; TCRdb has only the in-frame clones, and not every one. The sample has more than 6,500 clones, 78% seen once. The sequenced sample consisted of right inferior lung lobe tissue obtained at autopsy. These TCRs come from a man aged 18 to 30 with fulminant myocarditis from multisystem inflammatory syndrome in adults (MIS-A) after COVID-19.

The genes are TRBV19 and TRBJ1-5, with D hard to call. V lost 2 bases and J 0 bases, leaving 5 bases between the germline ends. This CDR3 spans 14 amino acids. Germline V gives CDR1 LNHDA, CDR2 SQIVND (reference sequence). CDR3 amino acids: CASSITVSNQPQHF. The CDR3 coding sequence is TGTGCCAGTAGTATAACAGTTAGCAATCAGCCCCAGCATTTT.

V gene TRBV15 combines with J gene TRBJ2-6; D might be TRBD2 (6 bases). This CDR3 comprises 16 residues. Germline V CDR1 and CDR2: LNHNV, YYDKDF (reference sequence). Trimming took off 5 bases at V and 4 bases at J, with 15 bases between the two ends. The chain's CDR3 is CATSEGEVSGANVLTF. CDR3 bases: TGTGCCACCAGCGAAGGGGAGGTGTCCGGGGCCAACGTCCTGACTTTC.

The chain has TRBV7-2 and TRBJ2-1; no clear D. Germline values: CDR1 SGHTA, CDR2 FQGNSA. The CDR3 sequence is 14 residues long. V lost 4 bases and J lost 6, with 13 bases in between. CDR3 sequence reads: CASSSELALNEQFF. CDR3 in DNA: TGTGCCAGCAGCTCCGAATTAGCCCTCAATGAGCAGTTCTTC.

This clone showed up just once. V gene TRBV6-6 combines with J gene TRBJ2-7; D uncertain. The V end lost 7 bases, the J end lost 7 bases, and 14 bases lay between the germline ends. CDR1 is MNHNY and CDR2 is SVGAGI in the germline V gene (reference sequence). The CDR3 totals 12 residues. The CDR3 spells CASTIPAGEQYF. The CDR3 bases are TGTGCCAGCACCATACCTGCCGGAGAGCAGTACTTC.

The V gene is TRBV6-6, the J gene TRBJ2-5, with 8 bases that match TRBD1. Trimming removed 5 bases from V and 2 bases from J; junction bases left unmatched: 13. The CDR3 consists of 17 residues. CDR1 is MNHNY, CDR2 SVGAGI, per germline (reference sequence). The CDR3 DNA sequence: TGTGCCAGCAGTCCCCTCCGAGGCAGGGGGCTTCAAGAGACCCAGTACTTC. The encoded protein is CASSPLRGRGLQETQYF.